The 21 T cell receptor beta chains given below trace back to one sample, sequenced in a study of blood T cell repertoires in COVID-19. The repertoire was sequenced with immunoSEQ multiplex PCR; TCRdb's copy has only in-frame clones and lacks some. The sample holds about 200,000 clones, roughly 90% seen once. Source material: peripheral blood. Receptors were obtained from a man between 18 and 35 years old with active or convalescent COVID-19.

This sequence joins TRBV4-1 and TRBJ2-7, with 7 positions matching TRBD2. CDR3 length equals 17 residues. Unmatched junction bases numbered 12, after V lost 1 base and J lost 3 bases. The germline V gene encodes CDR1 MGHRA and CDR2 YSYEKL. CDR3 in DNA: TGCGCCAGCAGCCAAGTACTGTTGGCGGGAGTAAGCTACGAGCAGTACTTC. This translates into CASSQVLLAGVSYEQYF.

The chain couples TRBV5-1 to TRBJ1-2, with 7 nucleotides matching TRBD1. Germline CDR1 reads SGHRS; CDR2 reads YFSETQ. CDR3 length: 16 residues. The J segment lost 6 bases and the V segment lost 3 bases, leaving 14 bases of the junction unmatched. The CDR3: CASSSVGTEGIHGYTF. As DNA, the CDR3 is TGCGCCAGCAGCTCGGTGGGGACAGAGGGTATTCATGGCTACACCTTC.

The rearrangement joins TRBV6-4 to TRBJ1-2; 9 nucleotides align to TRBD1. Looked up from germline, CDR1 is MRHNA and CDR2 is SNTAGT. The CDR3 runs 16 residues. Trimming took 6 bases from V and 6 from J; bases not matched to a gene: 14. The CDR3 region has the DNA TGTGCCAGCAGCCCATCCCGGACAGGGGTAATCGATGGCTACACCTTC. This encodes CASSPSRTGVIDGYTF.

This clone has just one count. The chain is built from TRBV25-1 and TRBJ2-2, with unresolved D. V lost 2 bases and J 2 bases, leaving 6 bases between the germline ends. CDR1 is MGHDK and CDR2 is SYGVNS in the germline V gene. The CDR3 spans 14 residues. The CDR3 region has the DNA TGTGCCAGCAGTGAAGTAGCAAACACCGGGGAGCTGTTTTTT. This codes for CASSEVANTGELFF.

CDR3 in amino acids: CASSALDRDGEQFF. In nucleotides, the CDR3 is TGTGCCAGCAGTGCGTTGGACAGGGACGGTGAGCAGTTCTTC. V and J are TRBV2 and TRBJ2-1, with 8 bases that match TRBD1. Trimming at V came to 4 bases and at J to 9 bases, leaving 8 bases not matched to a gene. The CDR3 totals 14 residues. Germline CDR1 reads SNHLY; CDR2 reads FYNNEI.

In its sample, this clone was seen once. The J gene is TRBJ1-2, the V gene TRBV28; 11 bases map to TRBD1. The germline CDR1 and CDR2 sequences are MDHEN and SYDVKM. The CDR3 is 16 amino acids. Trimming at V came to 7 bases and at J to 3 bases, leaving 10 bases not matched to a gene. In DNA form, the CDR3 reads TGTGCCAGCACCCTCGGTGGGACAGGGGGGGACTATGGCTACACCTTC. Translated: CASTLGGTGGDYGYTF.

This chain links TRBV5-1 with TRBJ1-4, with TRBD1 matching over 7 bases. V was pared by 4 bases and J by 4 bases, with 4 bases of the junction left unmatched. The CDR3 consists of 14 residues. The germline gives CDR1 SGHRS, CDR2 YFSETQ. The CDR3 nucleotides read TGCGCCAGCAGCCGGGACAGAAATAATGAAAAACTGTTTTTT. It specifies CASSRDRNNEKLFF.

This chain links TRBV18 with TRBJ2-3, with D perhaps matching TRBD2 (6 bases). Per the germline V gene, CDR1 is KGHSH and CDR2 is LQKENI. Between the trimmed V and J ends, which lost 3 bases and 4 bases, there was a span of 17 bases. CDR3 length equals 16 residues. In DNA form, the CDR3 reads TGTGCCAGCTCACCTCCTTACACTAGCTCTCCAGATACGCAGTATTTT. It specifies CASSPPYTSSPDTQYF.

The chain couples TRBV6-5 to TRBJ2-1, with 9 nucleotides matching TRBD2. V dropped 6 bases and J dropped 8; count of bases not matched to a gene: 8. CDR1 MNHEY and CDR2 SVGAGI come from the germline V gene. This CDR3 region has 14 residues. In nucleotides, the CDR3 is TGTGCCAGCAGCGGAGGGACTAGCTCCCATGAGCAGTTCTTC. Its translation is CASSGGTSSHEQFF.

The gene calls are TRBV27 and TRBJ1-2; TRBD1 matches 10 bases. The CDR3 runs to 14 residues. After removal of 8 bases from V and 4 bases from J, the junction contained 7 bases not matched to a gene. The germline V gene encodes CDR1 MNHEY and CDR2 SMNVEV (reference sequence). The CDR3 sequence is CASRDRGRFYGYTF. CDR3 nucleotide sequence: TGTGCCAGCCGGGACAGGGGTCGATTCTATGGCTACACCTTC.

This chain connects TRBV2 to TRBJ1-6; 8 bases align to TRBD1. There are 17 residues in the CDR3. The germline V gene has CDR1 SNHLY and CDR2 FYNNEI. J lost 6 bases, V lost 7 bases, and 14 bases had no gene match. The CDR3 here is CASTNLVGTGGNSPLHF. As DNA, the CDR3 is TGTGCCAGCACCAATCTTGTTGGGACAGGAGGTAATTCACCCCTCCACTTT.

The genes are TRBV6-5 and TRBJ1-6; the D is unclear. The CDR3 length is 16 residues. V gave up 2 bases and J gave up 9 bases, with 17 bases separating them. The germline V gene encodes CDR1 MNHEY and CDR2 SVGAGI. In DNA, the CDR3 is TGTGCCAGCAGTTACGCCCCCCCGAGGCAAATTTCACCCCTCCACTTT. Protein: CASSYAPPRQISPLHF.

The genes are TRBV18 and TRBJ2-5; a possible D gene is TRBD2 (6 bases). Per the germline V gene, CDR1 is KGHSH and CDR2 is LQKENI. Trimming shortened V by 6 bases and J by 5 bases, and 13 bases separated the two germline ends. This CDR3 contains 13 residues. The CDR3 sequence is CASSPGLGETQYF. In DNA, the CDR3 is TGTGCCAGCTCCCCGGGACTGGGGGAGACCCAGTACTTC.

This chain's CDR3 is CASSRTGLSSGANVLTF. CDR3 sequence (DNA): TGTGCCAGCAGCCGAACAGGGTTGAGCTCTGGGGCCAACGTCCTGACTTTC. The chain links TRBV3-1 (or the pseudogene TRBV3-2) to TRBJ2-6, with TRBD1 as a possible D gene (6 bases). The CDR3 has 17 amino acids. V was trimmed by 4 bases and J by 0 bases, leaving 13 bases between them. Looked up from germline, CDR1 is LGHDT and CDR2 is YNNKEL (reference sequence).

The V and J genes are TRBV6-1 and TRBJ1-1; weak D call: TRBD1 (5 bases). Germline V lookup: CDR1 MNHNS, CDR2 SASEGT. V was pared by 3 bases and J by 6 bases, with 17 bases between. The CDR3 runs 15 residues. The CDR3 sequence is CASSDLYRTSAEAFF. CDR3 nucleotides: TGTGCCAGCAGTGATTTGTACAGGACCTCGGCTGAAGCTTTCTTT.

CDR3 sequence: CSVGDSSYEQYF. CDR3 sequence (DNA): TGCAGCGTTGGGGACAGCTCCTACGAGCAGTACTTC. The rearrangement joins TRBV29-1 to TRBJ2-7; 7 bases map to TRBD1. Germline V gene data show CDR1 as SQVTM and CDR2 as ANQGSEA. Trimming at V came to 4 bases and at J to 0 bases, leaving 0 bases not matched to a gene. This CDR3 is 12 amino acids long.

The CDR3, as DNA: TGTGCCAGTAGTCCAGGGTCTCTAAATCAGCCCCAGCATTTT. Amino acid sequence: CASSPGSLNQPQHF. The gene calls are TRBV19 and TRBJ1-5; D might be TRBD1 (5 bases). The length of the CDR3 is 14 residues. The germline V gene encodes CDR1 LNHDA and CDR2 SQIVND (reference sequence). V was trimmed by 5 bases and J by 4 bases, leaving 12 bases between them.

The chain links TRBV11-2 to TRBJ1-6; D call uncertain. V lost 0 bases and J 6 bases, leaving 6 bases between the germline ends. The CDR3 is made up of 14 amino acids. The germline gives CDR1 SGHAT, CDR2 FQNNGV. The CDR3 sequence: CASSLDLTNSPLHF. As DNA, the CDR3 is TGTGCCAGCAGCTTAGACCTAACTAATTCACCCCTCCACTTT.

The V gene is TRBV4-1, the J gene TRBJ2-2; 9 bases line up with TRBD2. The CDR3 contains 18 residues. CDR1 MGHRA and CDR2 YSYEKL come from the germline V gene. J lost 3 bases, V lost 1 base, and 9 bases had no gene match. The CDR3, as DNA: TGCGCCAGCAGCCAAGTAGCGGGGGCCCCTCCCGACACCGGGGAGCTGTTTTTT. This translates into CASSQVAGAPPDTGELFF.

V and J are TRBV30 and TRBJ1-6, with 11 bases fitting TRBD1. V shed 1 base, J shed 10 bases, and the junction held 6 bases outside the gene matches. Germline CDR1 and CDR2: GTSNPN and SVGIG (reference sequence). The CDR3 spans 15 residues. The DNA of the CDR3 is TGTGCCTGGAGTGGCGGGACAGGGGGACGCTCACCCCTCCACTTT. Translation gives CAWSGGTGGRSPLHF. The complete variable domain, with remaining parts taken from reference TRBV30 and TRBJ1-6, reads SQTIHQWPATLVQPVGSPLSLECTVEGTSNPNLYWYRQAAGRGLQLLFYSVGIGQISSEVPQNLSASRPQDRQFILSSKKLLLSDSGFYLCAWSGGTGGRSPLHFGNGTRLTVT.

The chain couples TRBV27 to TRBJ2-6, with D possibly being TRBD2 (5 bases). V was shortened by 6 bases and J by 0 bases, with 24 bases between the two germline ends. The germline CDR1 and CDR2 sequences are MNHEY and SMNVEV (reference sequence). The CDR3 has 20 amino acids. The CDR3 protein is CASRTLGTEAPSSGANVLTF. CDR3 DNA: TGTGCCAGCAGGACTCTTGGTACGGAGGCCCCAAGCTCTGGGGCCAACGTCCTGACTTTC.